The 29 T cell receptor beta chains listed next were all sequenced from one sample in a study of CD8 T cells in ankylosing spondylitis. TCRdb reprocessed the 5' RACE reads with MiXCR, giving one entry per CDR3 protein. The sample lists 150,000 to 200,000 distinct CDR3 sequences, roughly 18% occurring once. The sequenced sample was blood, either unsorted or a sorted T cell fraction (not recorded which). The receptors were sampled from a male donor under 30 with ankylosing spondylitis or in good health (not recorded which).

This clonotype was counted at least ten times. The chain employs TRBV29-1 and TRBJ2-3; tentatively, D is TRBD1 or TRBD2 (5 bases each). CDR3 length: 14 amino acids. Between the trimmed V and J ends, which lost 5 bases and 1 base, there was a span of 13 bases. The germline V gene encodes CDR1 SQVTM and CDR2 ANQGSEA. The CDR3 protein is CSVRLGRGTDTQYF. The CDR3 DNA reads as TGCAGCGTTCGATTGGGACGGGGCACAGATACGCAGTATTTT.

This clonotype was recorded at least ten times. The chain joins TRBV20-1 to TRBJ2-2; a weak D match, TRBD1 (5 bases). The V end was cut by 3 bases, the J end by 4 bases, with 15 bases between. CDR1 and CDR2 (germline): DFQATT, SNEGSKA (reference sequence). CDR3 length equals 15 residues. In DNA, the CDR3 is TGCAGTGCTAGGGATTCGGACACTCGCACCGGGGAGCTGTTTTTT. This codes for CSARDSDTRTGELFF.

The CDR3 DNA reads TGCAGCGTTGTTGACCGGATATCGAACACCGGGGAGCTGTTTTTT. Amino acid sequence: CSVVDRISNTGELFF. The chain uses TRBV29-1 and TRBJ2-2; no definite D call. The CDR3 runs 15 residues. V lost 4 bases, J lost 0 bases, and 12 bases lay in between. Per the germline V gene, CDR1 is SQVTM and CDR2 is ANQGSEA.

This clonotype was counted a few times. The chain employs TRBV27 and TRBJ2-7, with unresolved D. Trimming removed 0 bases from V and 3 bases from J, with 12 bases in between. Looked up from germline, CDR1 is MNHEY and CDR2 is SMNVEV (reference sequence). The CDR3 spans 15 residues. This chain's CDR3 is CASSLSSPQIYEQYF. CDR3 sequence (DNA): TGTGCCAGCAGTTTATCGTCCCCACAGATCTACGAGCAGTACTTC.

This clonotype showed up many times. The chain links TRBV25-1 to TRBJ2-7; TRBD1 matches 7 bases. Per the germline V gene, CDR1 is MGHDK and CDR2 is SYGVNS. CDR3 length: 16 residues. V lost 1 base, J lost 3 bases, and 9 bases stayed unmatched. This CDR3 is CASSECQGVRVYEQYV. The CDR3 DNA reads as TGTGCCAGCAGTGAATGTCAGGGGGTCAGGGTCTACGAGCAGTACGTC.

This clonotype showed up many times. This rearrangement joins TRBV18 to TRBJ2-1, with 7 bases aligning to TRBD2. Germline V CDR1 and CDR2: KGHSH, LQKENI. Unmatched junction bases numbered 6, after V lost 0 bases and J lost 4 bases. The CDR3 consists of 16 residues. For the CDR3, the DNA is TGTGCCAGCTCACCACCGGCTAGCGGAGTATACAATGAGCAGTTCTTC. As protein: CASSPPASGVYNEQFF. Based on the CDR3 plus reference TRBV18 and TRBJ2-1, the full variable domain is NAGVMQNPRHLVRRRGQEARLRCSPMKGHSHVYWYRQLPEEGLKFMVYLQKENIIDESGMPKERFSAEFPKEGPSILRIQQVVRGDSAAYFCASSPPASGVYNEQFFGPGTRLTVL.

This clonotype was seen repeatedly, ten times or more. The V and J genes are TRBV29-1 and TRBJ2-7, with 9 bases lining up with TRBD2. Germline V lookup: CDR1 SQVTM, CDR2 ANQGSEA. Germline trimming cut 7 bases from V and 7 bases from J; bases unmatched to any gene: 11. The CDR3 has 13 residues. CDR3 residues: CSASVREGLEQYV. The CDR3 DNA is TGCAGCGCCTCCGTGCGGGAGGGCCTAGAGCAGTACGTC.

This clonotype showed up many times. V is TRBV29-1 and J is TRBJ2-1; no definite D call. Per the germline V gene, CDR1 is SQVTM and CDR2 is ANQGSEA. The CDR3 length is 15 residues. Trimming removed 2 bases at V and 4 bases at J, with 15 bases between. The CDR3 region is CSVEIEIRVYNEQFF. The DNA of the CDR3 is TGCAGCGTTGAAATTGAAATAAGGGTTTACAATGAGCAGTTCTTC.

This clonotype was picked up many times. The chain employs TRBV20-1 and TRBJ1-1; D not resolved. The CDR3 is 12 residues long. Germline V gene sequence: CDR1 DFQATT, CDR2 SNEGSKA (reference sequence). V gave up 7 bases and J gave up 2 bases, with 11 bases separating them. The CDR3 loop reads CSVIGGNTEAFF. CDR3 DNA sequence: TGCAGTGTAATAGGAGGAAACACTGAAGCTTTCTTT.

This clonotype has ten or more counts. The rearrangement links TRBV5-6 to TRBJ2-5; D call uncertain. Per germline, CDR1 SGHDT and CDR2 YYEEEE. This CDR3 region has 12 residues. V gave up 2 bases and J gave up 5 bases, with 7 bases separating them. The DNA of the CDR3 is TGTGCCAGCAGCTTTGCGCGGGAGACCCAGTACTTC. Translated, it gives CASSFARETQYF.

This chain connects TRBV6-5 to TRBJ2-5; TRBD1 matches at 10 bases. The CDR3 length is 14 residues. Germline CDR1 MNHEY, CDR2 SVGAGI. Trimming took 7 bases from V and 5 from J; bases not matched to a gene: 7. The CDR3 is CASTTGTGAETQYF. In nucleotides, the CDR3 is TGTGCCAGCACCACCGGGACAGGGGCGGAGACCCAGTACTTC.

This clonotype was observed once. The rearrangement links TRBV12-3 or TRBV12-4 to TRBJ2-6, with a possible D match to TRBD1 (5 bases). The CDR3 extends over 18 amino acids. V was cut by 1 base and J by 0 bases, with 13 bases left in between. CDR3 DNA: TGTGCCAGCAGTTTAGTAGCAGGGTTGCGCTCTGGGGCCAACGTCCTGACTTTC. Amino acids: CASSLVAGLRSGANVLTF.

The chain recombines TRBV27 with TRBJ2-7; D is uncertain. Germline V gene data show CDR1 as MNHEY and CDR2 as SMNVEV (reference sequence). CDR3 length equals 15 residues. V dropped 7 bases and J dropped 2 bases, with 18 bases sitting between them. CDR3 nucleotide sequence: TGTGCCAGCACCTTAGGTTGGACGGCTCCCTACGAGCAGTACTTC. Translating it yields CASTLGWTAPYEQYF.

This clonotype came up many times. The gene calls are TRBV5-1 and TRBJ2-2, with a weak D call TRBD2 (5 bases). Trimming took off 1 base at V and 0 bases at J, with 10 bases between the two ends. Germline CDR1 reads SGHRS; CDR2 reads YFSETQ. The CDR3 consists of 16 residues. The DNA of the CDR3 is TGCGCCAGCAGCTTGAGAGGGAGCCCGAACACCGGGGAGCTGTTTTTT. Translating it yields CASSLRGSPNTGELFF. Drawing the rest from reference TRBV5-1 and TRBJ2-2, the complete variable domain is KAGVTQTPRYLIKTRGQQVTLSCSPISGHRSVSWYQQTPGQGLQFLFEYFSETQRNKGNFPGRFSGRQFSNSRSEMNVSTLELGDSALYLCASSLRGSPNTGELFFGEGSRLTVL.

This clonotype was observed at least ten times. The rearrangement links TRBV15 to TRBJ2-2; D call uncertain. The V gene lost 8 bases and the J gene lost 5 bases, with 6 bases spanning the gap. CDR1 LNHNV and CDR2 YYDKDF come from the germline V gene (reference sequence). There are 11 residues in the CDR3. DNA of the CDR3: TGTGCCACCCGAGGAACCGGGGAGCTGTTTTTT. It yields the protein CATRGTGELFF. The variable domain in full, completed from reference TRBV15 and TRBJ2-2, reads DAMVIQNPRYQVTQFGKPVTLSCSQTLNHNVMYWYQQKSSQAPKLLFHYYDKDFNNEADTPDNFQSRRPNTSFCFLDIRSPGLGDTAMYLCATRGTGELFFGEGSRLTVL.

Ten or more counts support this clonotype. The CDR3 reads CASRGSGRSSTDTQYF. The CDR3 DNA sequence: TGTGCCAGCAGGGGTAGCGGGAGGTCTAGCACAGATACGCAGTATTTT. The chain links TRBV7-2 to TRBJ2-3; the match to TRBD2 covers 10 bases. The trim removed 6 bases at V and 0 bases at J, leaving 6 bases unmatched. Germline lookup yields CDR1 SGHTA and CDR2 FQGNSA. The CDR3 consists of 16 residues.

This clonotype was counted ten times or more. The J gene is TRBJ2-7, the V gene TRBV5-5; tentatively, D is TRBD2 (5 bases). Trimming pared 2 bases from V and 3 bases from J, leaving 12 bases between. The CDR3 is made up of 14 amino acids. CDR1 is SGHKS and CDR2 is YYEKEE in the germline V gene (reference sequence). The CDR3 protein is CASSLSASHYEQYV. In nucleotides, the CDR3 is TGTGCCAGCAGCTTATCGGCTAGCCACTACGAGCAGTACGTC.

This clonotype was seen repeatedly, ten times or more. The chain employs TRBV7-2 and TRBJ2-1, with TRBD2 matching 7 bases. The CDR3 is 16 amino acids. Germline CDR1 SGHTA, CDR2 FQGNSA. Losses at the gene ends were 1 base for V and 4 bases for J; bases not matched to a gene: 7. The DNA for the CDR3 is TGTGCCAGCAGCTTAGGGAGCGGCGGGGGTTACAATGAGCAGTTCTTC. Translation gives CASSLGSGGGYNEQFF.

This clonotype was recorded at least ten times. The chain uses TRBV5-1 and TRBJ2-1; D could derive from TRBD1 or TRBD2 (5 bases each). Germline lookup yields CDR1 SGHRS and CDR2 YFSETQ. The CDR3 is made up of 13 amino acids. Trimming took off 7 bases at V and 5 bases at J, with 13 bases between the two ends. This chain's CDR3 is CASQDGADNEQFF. CDR3 coding DNA: TGCGCCAGCCAGGACGGGGCGGACAATGAGCAGTTCTTC.

This clonotype was seen a handful of times. The chain employs TRBV6-4 and TRBJ2-7; 7 bases agree with TRBD1. V trimming: 4 bases; J trimming: 8 bases; junction bases outside the gene matches: 8. The CDR3 is 13 amino acids. Germline V gives CDR1 MRHNA, CDR2 SNTAGT. CDR3 coding DNA: TGTGCCAGCAGTGGACAGGGAATGGGGAAGCAGTACGTC. This translates into CASSGQGMGKQYV.

This clonotype was found many times. The V and J genes are TRBV20-1 and TRBJ1-2, with D possibly matching TRBD1 (5 bases). Trimming pared 0 bases from V and 3 bases from J, leaving 11 bases between. Looked up from germline, CDR1 is DFQATT and CDR2 is SNEGSKA (reference sequence). There are 14 residues in the CDR3. In nucleotides, the CDR3 is TGCAGTGCTAGAGATGGGCAGGGTGACTATGGCTACACCTTC. Protein product: CSARDGQGDYGYTF.

This clonotype was recorded many times. The rearrangement links TRBV10-3 to TRBJ2-3; 8 positions agree with TRBD1. The CDR3 runs 18 residues. Losses at the gene ends were 2 bases for V and 3 bases for J; bases not matched to a gene: 13. Germline V CDR1 and CDR2: ENHRY, SYGVKD. The CDR3 is CAISERVSDRVLTDTQYF. CDR3 DNA sequence: TGTGCCATCAGTGAGAGGGTTTCGGACAGGGTGTTAACAGATACGCAGTATTTT.

This clonotype came up a few times. V is TRBV3-1 and J is TRBJ2-1, with 8 bases identical to TRBD2. Looked up from germline, CDR1 is LGHDT and CDR2 is YNNKEL (reference sequence). This CDR3 has 12 amino acids. The junction had 7 bases not matched to a gene; V was cut back by 3 bases and J by 15 bases. In DNA, the CDR3 is TGTGCCAGCAGCCAGGGGACTAGAGGCGCGTTCTTC. It is translated as CASSQGTRGAFF.

The genes are TRBV29-1 and TRBJ2-3, with D possibly TRBD2 on 6 matching bases. The V gene lost 6 bases and the J gene lost 2 bases, with 12 bases spanning the gap. This CDR3 comprises 13 residues. CDR1 and CDR2 (germline): SQVTM, ANQGSEA. CDR3 DNA sequence: TGCAGCGTGCGCGGGGTTCACACAGATACGCAGTATTTT. Amino acid sequence: CSVRGVHTDTQYF.

This clonotype was counted many times. The rearrangement uses TRBV2 and TRBJ2-7, with D possibly TRBD2 on 6 matching bases. CDR3 length equals 15 residues. V was cut by 3 bases and J by 3 bases, with 15 bases left in between. Germline values: CDR1 SNHLY, CDR2 FYNNEI. CDR3 sequence: CASSEGILEGYEQYF. The CDR3 DNA follows: TGTGCCAGCAGTGAGGGGATCCTGGAGGGCTACGAGCAGTACTTC.

The sample holds many counts of this clonotype. The chain has TRBV5-5 and TRBJ1-5; D unresolved. Trimming left V 4 bases short and J 3 bases short, with 14 bases between. Germline V gene sequence: CDR1 SGHKS, CDR2 YYEKEE (reference sequence). The CDR3 spans 15 residues. Here the CDR3 DNA reads TGTGCCAGCAGCGACACTGTCGACTTCAATCAGCCCCAGCATTTT. Protein product: CASSDTVDFNQPQHF. Together with reference TRBV5-5 and TRBJ1-5, the CDR3 gives the full variable domain: DAGVTQSPTHLIKTRGQQVTLRCSPISGHKSVSWYQQVLGQGPQFIFQYYEKEERGRGNFPDRFSARQFPNYSSELNVNALLLGDSALYLCASSDTVDFNQPQHFGDGTRLSIL.

The chain joins TRBV29-1 to TRBJ2-1; no clear D gene. The germline gives CDR1 SQVTM, CDR2 ANQGSEA. The length of the CDR3 is 14 residues. Trimming pared 4 bases from V and 1 base from J, leaving 11 bases between. CDR3 bases: TGCAGCGTTGCGGCCAGGCTATCCTACAATGAGCAGTTCTTC. Translated: CSVAARLSYNEQFF.

This clonotype was counted a few times. The V call is TRBV21-1, the J call TRBJ2-7; no check of the table's D call, TRBD1, against the DNA was made. TRBV21-1 is labeled a pseudogene. The length of the CDR3 is 19 residues. In DNA, the CDR3 is TGTGCCAGCAGCCTTACTCCGCCCGGGACAGGGGGCGACTCCTACGAGCAGTACTTC. Amino acid sequence: CASSLTPPGTGGDSYEQYF.

The chain joins TRBV29-1 to TRBJ2-1; TRBD2 matches 10 bases. The CDR3 runs 15 residues. V lost 2 bases and J lost 8; bases outside the gene matches: 9. Germline CDR1 is SQVTM and CDR2 is ANQGSEA. DNA of the CDR3: TGCAGCGTTGAATCCGCTAGCGGGAGTTATTATGAGCAGTTCTTC. Its translation is CSVESASGSYYEQFF.